This TCR beta chain was profiled in a study of cytomegalovirus exposure and HLA in healthy donors. The PCR used 60 Vbeta and 13 Jbeta primers. Some clones are missing from TCRdb's copy, which holds only in-frame ones; the method was immunoSEQ multiplex PCR. The table lists roughly 120,000 clones. V lost 6 bases to trimming and J lost 4 bases; unmatched junction nucleotides: 15. Germline V gene sequence: CDR1 MNHEY, CDR2 SMNVEV (reference sequence). The length of the CDR3 is 16 residues. Notes on the study in general: The productive fraction for most TCR beta V segments was about 87% or about 30% in an earlier analysis.

On this clone itself: Its target is unknown.

V usage is TRBV27 and J usage is TRBJ2-7, with 7 positions matching TRBD1. The sequence came from a middle-aged man in good health and CMV-seronegative. The sequencing sample was made of PBMCs. The CDR3 region has the DNA TGTGCCAGCAGCACCTCGGCGACAGGGTATAGATACGAGCAGTACTTC. Translation: CASSTSATGYRYEQYF.